The TCR beta chain described here comes from a study of T cell changes during pregnancy in multiple sclerosis. The CDR3 has 15 residues. Germline lookup yields CDR1 SGHRS and CDR2 YFSETQ. V lost 3 bases to trimming and J lost 3 bases, with 12 bases between them. The table lists this clone with a count of one. Here immunoSEQ multiplex PCR was the method, and the copy in TCRdb shows in-frame clones only, minus some. Of about 69,000 clones detected, roughly 88% appear once; the ten largest clones hold approximately 1.4%. The V and J genes are TRBV5-1 and TRBJ2-2; a weak D match, TRBD2 (6 bases). The clonotype comes from a female donor with multiple sclerosis, enrolled in a pregnancy study. Sequencing used peripheral blood, obtained in the third trimester of pregnancy. The CDR3 bases are TGCGCCAGCAGCTGGCAGCCGGGAGACACCGGGGAGCTGTTTTTT. Its translation is CASSWQPGDTGELFF.